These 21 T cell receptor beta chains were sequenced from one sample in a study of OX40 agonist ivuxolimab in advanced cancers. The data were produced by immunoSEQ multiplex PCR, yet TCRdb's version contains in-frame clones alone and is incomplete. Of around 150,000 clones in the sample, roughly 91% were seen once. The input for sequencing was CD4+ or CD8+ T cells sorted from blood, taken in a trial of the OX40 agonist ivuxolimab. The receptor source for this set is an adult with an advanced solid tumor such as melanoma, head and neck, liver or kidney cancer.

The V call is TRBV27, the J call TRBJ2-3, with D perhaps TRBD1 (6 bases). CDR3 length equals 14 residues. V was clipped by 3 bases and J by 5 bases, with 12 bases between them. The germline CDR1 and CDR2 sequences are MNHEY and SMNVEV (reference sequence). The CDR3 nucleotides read TGTGCCAGCAGTTTTAGAACAGGGAAAGATACGCAGTATTTT. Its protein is CASSFRTGKDTQYF.

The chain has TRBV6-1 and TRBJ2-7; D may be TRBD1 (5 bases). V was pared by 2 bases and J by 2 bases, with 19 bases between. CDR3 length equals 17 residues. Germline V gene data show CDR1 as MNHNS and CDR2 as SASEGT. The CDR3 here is CASSERVSAAGTYEQYF. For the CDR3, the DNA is TGTGCCAGCAGTGAACGGGTCTCGGCCGCAGGGACCTACGAGCAGTACTTC.

The CDR3 DNA follows: TGTGCCAGCAGCTTAGATAGGGGCACTGAAGCTTTCTTT. It specifies CASSLDRGTEAFF. The chain combines TRBV11-3 with TRBJ1-1, with D possibly TRBD1 on 5 matching bases. Germline V lookup: CDR1 SGHNT, CDR2 YENEEA. The V end was cut by 0 bases, the J end by 4 bases, with 6 bases between. The length of the CDR3 is 13 residues.

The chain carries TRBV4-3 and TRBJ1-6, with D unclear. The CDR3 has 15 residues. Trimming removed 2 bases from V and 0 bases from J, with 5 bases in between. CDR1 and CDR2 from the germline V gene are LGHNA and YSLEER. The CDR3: CASSQWSSYNSPLHF. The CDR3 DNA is TGCGCCAGCAGCCAATGGAGCTCCTATAATTCACCCCTCCACTTT.

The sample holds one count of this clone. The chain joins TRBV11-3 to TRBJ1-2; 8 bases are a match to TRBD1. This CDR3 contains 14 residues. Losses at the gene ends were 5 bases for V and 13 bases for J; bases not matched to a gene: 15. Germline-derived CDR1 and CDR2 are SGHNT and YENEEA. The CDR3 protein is CASSHSPGTGSVTF. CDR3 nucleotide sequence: TGTGCCAGCAGCCACAGTCCCGGGACAGGTTCAGTCACCTTC.

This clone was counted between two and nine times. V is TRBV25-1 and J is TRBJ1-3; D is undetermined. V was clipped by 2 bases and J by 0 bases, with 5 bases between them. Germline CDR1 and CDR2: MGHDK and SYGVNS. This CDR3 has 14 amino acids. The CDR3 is CASSEDSSGNTIYF. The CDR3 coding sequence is TGTGCCAGCAGTGAAGATAGCTCTGGAAACACCATATATTTT.

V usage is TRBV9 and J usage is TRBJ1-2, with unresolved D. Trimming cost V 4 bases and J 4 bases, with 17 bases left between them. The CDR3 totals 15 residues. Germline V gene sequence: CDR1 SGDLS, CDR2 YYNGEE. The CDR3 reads CASSPTAGSSYGYTF. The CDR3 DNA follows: TGTGCCAGCAGCCCCACGGCAGGTTCCTCCTATGGCTACACCTTC.

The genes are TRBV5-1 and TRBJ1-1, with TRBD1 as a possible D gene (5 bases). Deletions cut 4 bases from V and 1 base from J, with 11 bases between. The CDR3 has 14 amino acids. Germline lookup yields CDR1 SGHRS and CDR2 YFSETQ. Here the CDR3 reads CASSPGQANTEAFF. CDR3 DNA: TGCGCCAGCAGCCCAGGGCAGGCGAACACTGAAGCTTTCTTT.

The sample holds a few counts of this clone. The CDR3 here is CASSTGQGNYGYTF. The CDR3 region has the DNA TGTGCCAGCAGTACGGGACAGGGAAACTATGGCTACACCTTC. This chain connects TRBV27 to TRBJ1-2; 9 positions match TRBD1. CDR1 MNHEY and CDR2 SMNVEV come from the germline V gene (reference sequence). After removal of 5 bases from V and 2 bases from J, the junction contained 3 bases not matched to a gene. This CDR3 has 14 residues.

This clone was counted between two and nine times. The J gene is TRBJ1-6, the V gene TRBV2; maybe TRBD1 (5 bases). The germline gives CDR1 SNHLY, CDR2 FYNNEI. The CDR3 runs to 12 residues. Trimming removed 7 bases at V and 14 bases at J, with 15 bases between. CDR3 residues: CASTVGGPSLHF. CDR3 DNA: TGTGCCAGCACCGTTGGGGGACCGTCCCTCCACTTT.

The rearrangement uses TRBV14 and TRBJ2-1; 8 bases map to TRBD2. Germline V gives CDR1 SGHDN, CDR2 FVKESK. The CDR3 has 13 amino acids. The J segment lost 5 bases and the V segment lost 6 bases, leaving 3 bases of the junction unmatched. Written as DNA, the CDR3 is TGTGCCAGCAGAACCGGGGGGGACAATGAGCAGTTCTTC. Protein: CASRTGGDNEQFF. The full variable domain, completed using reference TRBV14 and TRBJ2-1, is EAGVTQFPSHSVIEKGQTVTLRCDPISGHDNLYWYRRVMGKEIKFLLHFVKESKQDESGMPNNRFLAERTGGTYSTLKVQPAELEDSGVYFCASRTGGDNEQFFGPGTRLTVL.

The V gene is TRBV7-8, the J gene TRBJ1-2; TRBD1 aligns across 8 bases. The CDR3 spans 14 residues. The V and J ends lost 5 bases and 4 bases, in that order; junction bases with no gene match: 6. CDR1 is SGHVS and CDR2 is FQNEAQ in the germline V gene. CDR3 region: CASSLRDRSYGYTF. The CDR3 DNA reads TGTGCCAGCAGCCTCCGGGACAGGAGCTATGGCTACACCTTC.

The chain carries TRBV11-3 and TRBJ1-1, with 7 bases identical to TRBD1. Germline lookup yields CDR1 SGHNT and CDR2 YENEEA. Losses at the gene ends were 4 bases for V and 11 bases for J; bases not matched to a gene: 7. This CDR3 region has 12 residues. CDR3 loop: CASSSETGSAFF. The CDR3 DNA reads TGTGCCAGCAGCTCCGAGACAGGGTCGGCTTTCTTT.

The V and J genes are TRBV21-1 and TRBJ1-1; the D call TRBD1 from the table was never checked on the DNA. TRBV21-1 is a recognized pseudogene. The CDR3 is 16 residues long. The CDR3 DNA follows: TGTGCCAGCAGCCGCGCGAGACAGGGGGAAAACACTGAAGCTTTCTTT. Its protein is CASSRARQGENTEAFF.

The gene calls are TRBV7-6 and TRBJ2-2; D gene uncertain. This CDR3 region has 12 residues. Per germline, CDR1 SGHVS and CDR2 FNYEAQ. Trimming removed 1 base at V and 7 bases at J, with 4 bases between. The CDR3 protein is CASSLVSGELFF. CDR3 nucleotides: TGTGCCAGCAGCTTAGTGAGCGGGGAGCTGTTTTTT.

CDR3: CAISAPPLTDTQYF. CDR3 DNA: TGTGCCATCAGTGCTCCCCCTTTGACAGATACGCAGTATTTT. V and J are TRBV10-3 and TRBJ2-3; D unresolved. V lost 4 bases and J 3 bases, leaving 11 bases between the germline ends. The CDR3 sequence is 14 residues long. Germline V gene lookup returns CDR1 ENHRY and CDR2 SYGVKD.

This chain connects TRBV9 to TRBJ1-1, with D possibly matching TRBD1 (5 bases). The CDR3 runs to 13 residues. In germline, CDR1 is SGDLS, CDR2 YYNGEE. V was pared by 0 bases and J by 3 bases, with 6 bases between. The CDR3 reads CASSVAQDTEAFF. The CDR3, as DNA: TGTGCCAGCAGCGTAGCACAGGACACTGAAGCTTTCTTT.

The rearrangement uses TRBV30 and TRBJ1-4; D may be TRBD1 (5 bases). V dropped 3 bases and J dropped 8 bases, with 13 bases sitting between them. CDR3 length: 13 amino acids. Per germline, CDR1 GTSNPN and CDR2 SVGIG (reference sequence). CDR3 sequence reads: CAWSPGGYEKLFF. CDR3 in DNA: TGTGCCTGGAGCCCGGGGGGGTACGAAAAACTGTTTTTT. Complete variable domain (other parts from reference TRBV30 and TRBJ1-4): SQTIHQWPATLVQPVGSPLSLECTVEGTSNPNLYWYRQAAGRGLQLLFYSVGIGQISSEVPQNLSASRPQDRQFILSSKKLLLSDSGFYLCAWSPGGYEKLFFGSGTQLSVL.

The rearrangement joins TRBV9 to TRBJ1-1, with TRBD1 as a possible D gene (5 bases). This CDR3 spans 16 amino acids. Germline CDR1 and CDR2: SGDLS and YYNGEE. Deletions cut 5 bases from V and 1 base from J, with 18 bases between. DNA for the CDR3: TGTGCCAGCAGTCGTTTTGGGGGTCAGGAGAACACTGAAGCTTTCTTT. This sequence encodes CASSRFGGQENTEAFF.

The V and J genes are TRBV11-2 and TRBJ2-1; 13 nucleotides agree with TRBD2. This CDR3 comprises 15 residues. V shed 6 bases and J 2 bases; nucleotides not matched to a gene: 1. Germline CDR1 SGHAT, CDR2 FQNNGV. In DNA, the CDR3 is TGTGCCAGCAGACTAGCGGGAGGGCCCTACAATGAGCAGTTCTTC. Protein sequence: CASRLAGGPYNEQFF.

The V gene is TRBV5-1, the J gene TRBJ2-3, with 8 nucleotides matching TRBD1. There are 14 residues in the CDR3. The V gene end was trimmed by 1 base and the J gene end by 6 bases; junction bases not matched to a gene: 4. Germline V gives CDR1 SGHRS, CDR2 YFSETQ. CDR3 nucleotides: TGCGCCAGCAGCTTGCAACAGGGGGTGGATACGCAGTATTTT. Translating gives CASSLQQGVDTQYF.